This T cell receptor beta chain came from a study of OX40 agonist ivuxolimab in advanced cancers. Study background: Ivuxolimab, which patients received intravenously every 2 weeks, was dosed at 0.01 to 10 mg/kg. Mean age around 64 years, range roughly 23 to 79; about 81% male. Study conclusions and caveats: Among the lowest levels of clonal expansion were found in partial responders at 0.1-3.0 mg/kg.

Assay used: immunoSEQ multiplex PCR; TCRdb lists only in-frame clones, some missing. The sample holds approximately 64,000 clones, about 85% seen once. This CDR3 contains 15 residues. Between the trimmed V and J ends, which lost 6 bases and 7 bases, there was a span of 16 bases. Germline V lookup: CDR1 MNHNY, CDR2 SVGAGI (reference sequence). As regards this clone: What it binds is unknown.

The sequence derives from an adult with an advanced solid tumor such as melanoma, head and neck, liver or kidney cancer. The chain links TRBV6-6 to TRBJ1-6; D remains unclear. This sample comprised CD4+ or CD8+ T cells sorted from blood, obtained in a trial of the OX40 agonist ivuxolimab. CDR3 residues: CASRMDGDGNSPLHF. The DNA of the CDR3 is TGTGCCAGCAGGATGGACGGTGATGGGAATTCACCCCTCCACTTT.